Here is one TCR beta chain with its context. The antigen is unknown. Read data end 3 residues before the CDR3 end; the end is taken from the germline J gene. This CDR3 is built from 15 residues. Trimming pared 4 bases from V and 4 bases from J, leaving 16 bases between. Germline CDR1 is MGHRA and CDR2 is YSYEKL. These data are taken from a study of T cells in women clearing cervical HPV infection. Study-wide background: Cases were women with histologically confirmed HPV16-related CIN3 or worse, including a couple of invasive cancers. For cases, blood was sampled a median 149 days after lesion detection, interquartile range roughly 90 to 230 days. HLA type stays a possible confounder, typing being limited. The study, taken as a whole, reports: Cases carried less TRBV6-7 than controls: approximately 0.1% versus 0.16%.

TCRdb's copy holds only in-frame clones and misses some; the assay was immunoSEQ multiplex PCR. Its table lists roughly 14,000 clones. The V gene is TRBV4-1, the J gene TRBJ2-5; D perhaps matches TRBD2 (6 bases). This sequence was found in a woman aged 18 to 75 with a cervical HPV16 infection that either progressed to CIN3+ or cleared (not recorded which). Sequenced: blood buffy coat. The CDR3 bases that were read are TGCGCCAGCAGCCGGGACGGGGGTAGAGGAGAGACC. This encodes CASSRDGGRGET. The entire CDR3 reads CASSRDGGRGETQYF.